A single sample gave rise to the 24 T cell receptor beta chains below, sequenced in a study of control samples from healthy donors and cancer patients. The table came from immunoSEQ multiplex PCR; TCRdb's copy has only in-frame clones and leaves some out. Here the sample spans 45,000 to 65,000 clones, approximately 91% being singletons. The sequencing input was PBMCs. The source is a man in his fifties or sixties with head and neck cancer.

V and J are TRBV7-9 and TRBJ2-7; no definite D call. The germline CDR1 and CDR2 sequences are SEHNR and FQNEAQ (reference sequence). CDR3 length: 14 amino acids. V lost 1 base and J lost 2, with 9 bases in between. The CDR3 DNA follows: TGTGCCAGCAGCTTAGTTCCGGTGGCCTACGAGCAGTACTTC. Translated, it gives CASSLVPVAYEQYF.

The genes are TRBV7-3 and TRBJ2-1, with 10 bases that match TRBD2. With V trimmed by 3 bases and J by 4 bases, 0 bases remained unmatched. Germline V gives CDR1 SGHTA, CDR2 FQGTGA. The CDR3 extends over 14 amino acids. The CDR3 bases are TGTGCCAGCAGCTTGACTAGCGGGTACAATGAGCAGTTCTTC. Amino acids: CASSLTSGYNEQFF.

This clone turned up a few times. The rearrangement uses TRBV7-2 and TRBJ2-7, with 9 bases fitting TRBD2. With V trimmed by 4 bases and J by 3 bases, 4 bases remained unmatched. The CDR3 spans 14 residues. Germline values: CDR1 SGHTA, CDR2 FQGNSA. CDR3 sequence reads: CASSWGLAYYEQYF. CDR3 DNA: TGTGCCAGCAGCTGGGGACTAGCTTACTACGAGCAGTACTTC.

The J gene is TRBJ2-3, the V gene TRBV5-8; possibly TRBD1 or TRBD2 for D (5 bases each). Between the trimmed V and J ends, which lost 4 bases and 5 bases, there was a span of 8 bases. The length of the CDR3 is 12 residues. Germline V CDR1 and CDR2: SGHTS, YDEGEE. The CDR3 protein is CASSRGRDTQYF. The CDR3 DNA sequence: TGTGCCAGCAGCCGGGGCAGAGATACGCAGTATTTT.

This chain uses TRBV21-1 with TRBJ1-5. TRBV21-1 counts as a pseudogene. The CDR3 runs 18 residues. The CDR3 loop reads CASTEMKEPFRGSQPQHF. Written as DNA, the CDR3 is TGTGCCAGCACCGAGATGAAAGAGCCATTTAGAGGGAGTCAGCCCCAGCATTTT.

CDR3 sequence (DNA): TGTGCCAGCAGACCGACAGGGGAAGAGACCCAGTACTTC. This codes for CASRPTGEETQYF. The chain uses TRBV7-2 and TRBJ2-5; 8 bases are shared with TRBD1. Germline lookup yields CDR1 SGHTA and CDR2 FQGNSA. J lost 3 bases, V lost 6 bases, and 3 bases had no gene match. The CDR3 spans 13 residues.

This clone was found once. The chain has TRBV5-1 and TRBJ1-4, with D possibly matching TRBD1 (6 bases). Germline V CDR1 and CDR2: SGHRS, YFSETQ. V was shortened by 2 bases and J by 8 bases, with 13 bases between the two germline ends. CDR3 length: 14 residues. The CDR3 loop is CASSFAGRGEKLFF. Here the CDR3 DNA reads TGCGCCAGCAGCTTCGCGGGCAGGGGCGAAAAACTGTTTTTT.

The count of this clone is one. This chain uses TRBV7-2 with TRBJ2-7; no clear D. Germline loops: CDR1 SGHTA, CDR2 FQGNSA. CDR3 length: 12 amino acids. Between the trimmed V and J ends, which lost 4 bases and 6 bases, there was a span of 10 bases. In nucleotides, the CDR3 is TGTGCCAGCAGCTCGGACCAGATCGAGCAGTACTTC. Its protein is CASSSDQIEQYF. Together with reference TRBV7-2 and TRBJ2-7, the CDR3 gives the full variable domain: GAGVSQSPSNKVTEKGKDVELRCDPISGHTALYWYRQSLGQGLEFLIYFQGNSAPDKSGLPSDRFSAERTGGSVSTLTIQRTQQEDSAVYLCASSSDQIEQYFGPGTRLTVT.

The rearrangement joins TRBV7-8 to TRBJ2-1; 9 bases align to TRBD2. After removal of 2 bases from V and 0 bases from J, the junction contained 11 bases not matched to a gene. Germline assignment: CDR1 SGHVS and CDR2 FQNEAQ. This CDR3 has 19 amino acids. CDR3 sequence (DNA): TGTGCCAGCAGCTTAATTAGGTTTCTAGCGGGAAGCTCCTACAATGAGCAGTTCTTC. Translating gives CASSLIRFLAGSSYNEQFF.

This chain links TRBV19 with TRBJ2-1, with 9 positions matching TRBD2. With V trimmed by 5 bases and J by 9 bases, 5 bases remained unmatched. The CDR3 loop spans 13 amino acids. The germline gives CDR1 LNHDA, CDR2 SQIVND (reference sequence). DNA of the CDR3: TGTGCCAGTAGTTTGGCTAGCGGGATTGAGCAGTTCTTC. Translating it yields CASSLASGIEQFF.

The V gene is TRBV10-3, the J gene TRBJ2-3; 11 nucleotides line up with TRBD2. The CDR3 is made up of 15 amino acids. Germline V gene lookup returns CDR1 ENHRY and CDR2 SYGVKD. J lost 2 bases, V lost 10 bases, and 8 bases had no gene match. CDR3 protein: CATQLAGVATDTQYF. CDR3 DNA: TGTGCCACCCAACTAGCGGGAGTTGCCACAGATACGCAGTATTTT.

The chain employs TRBV6-2 or TRBV6-3 and TRBJ2-7; TRBD1 might be the D (6 bases). This CDR3 has 14 residues. The ends were cut back, 4 bases at V and 4 bases at J, with 14 bases in the middle. Germline CDR1 MNHEY, CDR2 SVGEGT. CDR3 nucleotide sequence: TGTGCCAGCAGTTTGGACAGTGGAAGGTACGAGCAGTACTTC. Amino acid sequence: CASSLDSGRYEQYF.

The chain couples TRBV5-8 to TRBJ2-5; D is undetermined. With 0 bases removed from V and 1 base from J, the gap between germline ends came to 1 base. Germline V gene data show CDR1 as SGHTS and CDR2 as YDEGEE. CDR3 size: 12 residues. This chain's CDR3 is CASSLVQETQYF. The CDR3 bases are TGTGCCAGCAGCTTGGTCCAAGAGACCCAGTACTTC.

This chain joins TRBV30 and TRBJ2-5; D could derive from TRBD1 or TRBD2 (5 bases each). Trimming pared 4 bases from V and 5 bases from J, leaving 8 bases between. The CDR3 consists of 11 residues. CDR1 is GTSNPN and CDR2 is SVGIG in the germline V gene (reference sequence). CDR3 sequence reads: CAWIEGETQYF. The CDR3 region has the DNA TGTGCCTGGATTGAGGGGGAGACCCAGTACTTC. Complete variable domain (other parts from reference TRBV30 and TRBJ2-5): SQTIHQWPATLVQPVGSPLSLECTVEGTSNPNLYWYRQAAGRGLQLLFYSVGIGQISSEVPQNLSASRPQDRQFILSSKKLLLSDSGFYLCAWIEGETQYFGPGTRLLVL.

The chain recombines TRBV3-1 (or the pseudogene TRBV3-2) with TRBJ2-1; 7 positions match TRBD1. This CDR3 is 13 amino acids long. Losses at the gene ends were 6 bases for V and 9 bases for J; bases not matched to a gene: 8. Germline lookup yields CDR1 LGHDT and CDR2 YNNKEL (reference sequence). The chain's CDR3 is CASSPDRVSEQFF. DNA for the CDR3: TGTGCCAGCAGTCCCGACAGGGTATCTGAGCAGTTCTTC.

This chain connects TRBV5-1 to TRBJ2-7, with D maybe TRBD2 (6 bases). The CDR3 contains 13 residues. Trimming left V 4 bases short and J 3 bases short, with 11 bases between. Germline CDR1 reads SGHRS; CDR2 reads YFSETQ. The CDR3 here is CASSTGVNYEQYF. DNA for the CDR3: TGCGCCAGCAGCACGGGGGTCAACTACGAGCAGTACTTC.

J is TRBJ2-7 and V is TRBV19, with TRBD2 matching 11 bases. Germline lookup yields CDR1 LNHDA and CDR2 SQIVND (reference sequence). This CDR3 is built from 15 residues. The CDR3, as DNA: TGTGCGTCGAAGATAGCGGGAGGGCTCTCCTACGAGCAGTACTTC. Encoded protein: CASKIAGGLSYEQYF.

The chain carries TRBV5-4 and TRBJ1-3; TRBD1 is a possible D gene (5 bases). Germline lookup yields CDR1 SGHNT and CDR2 YYREEE (reference sequence). This CDR3 has 15 amino acids. V was cut by 1 base and J by 8 bases, with 16 bases left in between. CDR3 coding DNA: TGTGCCAGCAGCTTGATGGCAGGGTCATCAGACACCATATATTTT. Its protein is CASSLMAGSSDTIYF.

This rearrangement joins TRBV6-1 to TRBJ1-1, with D possibly being TRBD1 (5 bases). Germline CDR1 MNHNS, CDR2 SASEGT. V lost 1 base and J 8 bases, leaving 11 bases between the germline ends. The CDR3 runs to 13 residues. Written as DNA, the CDR3 is TGTGCCAGCAGTGAAGGGGTGGAGGGGGAAGCTTTCTTT. Protein sequence: CASSEGVEGEAFF.

This clone is termed medium-sized. This rearrangement joins TRBV6-4 to TRBJ2-1; perhaps TRBD2 as D (6 bases). The CDR3 runs to 15 residues. The germline V gene has CDR1 MRHNA and CDR2 SNTAGT. Trimming removed 2 bases at V and 0 bases at J, with 8 bases between. The CDR3 reads CASSDGGSSYNEQFF. Written as DNA, the CDR3 is TGTGCCAGCAGTGACGGGGGGAGCTCCTACAATGAGCAGTTCTTC.

The chain carries TRBV19 and TRBJ1-5; TRBD1 agrees at 12 bases. CDR1 is LNHDA and CDR2 is SQIVND in the germline V gene (reference sequence). Germline trimming cut 5 bases from V and 6 bases from J; bases unmatched to any gene: 5. CDR3 length: 15 residues. This CDR3 reads CASSGTGGAGQPQHF. The CDR3 DNA is TGTGCCAGTAGTGGGACAGGGGGCGCGGGTCAGCCCCAGCATTTT.

The rearrangement uses TRBV6-2 or TRBV6-3 and TRBJ2-7; D unclear. The CDR3 has 14 amino acids. Germline V CDR1 and CDR2: MNHEY, SVGEGT. Trimming cost V 3 bases and J 2 bases, with 11 bases left between them. CDR3 bases: TGTGCCAGCAGTTATTTTGGCGGAGCCTACGAGCAGTACTTC. It yields the protein CASSYFGGAYEQYF.

The rearrangement uses TRBV21-1 and TRBJ1-5; the table names TRBD1, a call not compared with the DNA. TRBV21-1 constitutes a pseudogene. CDR3 size: 15 residues. For the CDR3, the DNA is TGTGCCAGCAGCGAGCGGGACAGGGCTAATCAGCCCCAGCATTTT. As protein: CASSERDRANQPQHF.

The chain employs TRBV15 and TRBJ2-7, with TRBD2 matching 9 bases. After removal of 5 bases from V and 4 bases from J, the junction contained 9 bases not matched to a gene. The CDR3 contains 15 residues. CDR1 and CDR2 from the germline V gene are LNHNV and YYDKDF (reference sequence). CDR3 protein: CATSRGASGVYEQYF. CDR3 bases: TGTGCCACCAGCCGGGGGGCTAGCGGGGTTTACGAGCAGTACTTC.